The 11 T cell receptor beta chains given below trace back to one sample, sequenced in a study of regulatory T cells in long-lasting Graves disease (dated by TCRdb to 2020 to 2022). The library came from multiplex PCR. Sequenced on an Illumina HiSeq 4000. CDR3 regions were amplified by Arm-PCR with iRepertoire HTBI primers to construct TCR beta libraries. The public reads were run again by TCRdb, first through fastp at Q25 and then through MiXCR, and only productive beta chains were kept. Rows with a matching CDR3 protein are joined into one entry that keeps the most common DNA and genes. The sample data list roughly 400,000 distinct CDR3 sequences, and about 21% of these were observed just once. The ten largest clones represent 13% to 15% of the sample. The time point label for this specimen denotes: persistent/refractory GD, antithyroid drugs over 5 years with positive TRAb. For both TCR sequencing and RNA sequencing, RNA was extracted from PBMCs using TRIzol.

The sequences come from peripheral blood mononuclear cells (PBMCs), collected when the disease was refractory, from a patient treated with antithyroid drugs. These receptor sequences come from a female donor with Graves disease.

The chain carries TRBV10-3 and TRBJ2-5, with 12 bases fitting TRBD2. V shed 6 bases, J shed 2 bases, and the junction held 4 bases outside the gene matches. CDR1 and CDR2 from the germline V gene are ENHRY and SYGVKD. This CDR3 contains 15 residues. Here the CDR3 reads CAISGTSGSQETQYF. The CDR3 bases are TGTGCCATCAGCGGGACTAGCGGGTCTCAAGAGACCCAGTACTTC.

This clonotype was observed many times. The junction shows a germline mismatch at one end, possibly a read error. The V gene is TRBV5-1, the J gene TRBJ1-1; D is ambiguous. Per germline, CDR1 SGHRS and CDR2 YFSETQ. The CDR3 spans 13 residues. The CDR3 region has the DNA TGTGCCAGCAGCTTAGAGGCGAACACTGAAGCTTTCTTT. Translation gives CASSLEANTEAFF.

This clonotype was seen ten or more times. The V gene is TRBV10-3, the J gene TRBJ2-7, with D uncertain. This CDR3 is 12 amino acids long. Trimming shortened V by 5 bases and J by 3 bases, and 8 bases separated the two germline ends. In germline, CDR1 is ENHRY, CDR2 SYGVKD. CDR3 sequence (DNA): TGTGCCATCAGTCCAACCTTCTACGAGCAGTACTTC. This gives the protein CAISPTFYEQYF.

The chain combines TRBV6-1 with TRBJ1-1; D uncertain. Germline CDR1 MNHNS, CDR2 SASEGT. Trimming stripped 1 base from V and 2 bases from J, with 11 bases between. There are 15 residues in the CDR3. The CDR3 loop reads CASSEEVFSNTEAFF. CDR3 nucleotides: TGTGCCAGCAGTGAAGAGGTCTTCTCAAACACTGAAGCTTTCTTT.

This clonotype was picked up a small number of times. The chain links TRBV5-1 to TRBJ2-7; TRBD2 matches at 13 bases. CDR1 is SGHRS, CDR2 YFSETQ, per germline. V lost 5 bases and J lost 5; bases outside the gene matches: 10. CDR3 length: 16 residues. Here the CDR3 DNA reads TGCGCCAGCAGTACCGGGACTAGCGGGAAGAAAGACGAGCAGTACTTC. This encodes CASSTGTSGKKDEQYF.

Worth noting for this clonotype: A much larger clone differs from this one at a single base, so this may be a read error. This chain connects TRBV6-1 to TRBJ2-7; D is possibly TRBD1 or TRBD2 (5 bases each). This CDR3 comprises 16 residues. In germline, CDR1 is MNHNS, CDR2 SASEGT. CDR3 residues: CASSESVGTERYVQYF. DNA of the CDR3: TGCGCCAGCAGTGAGTCCGTTGGGACGGAACGATACGTGCAGTACTTC.

The chain's CDR3 is CASSLFSDLAYGYTF. CDR3 coding DNA: TGCGCCAGCAGCTTATTTAGCGACCTCGCCTATGGCTACACCTTC. The chain links TRBV4-1 to TRBJ1-2, with D uncertain. Between the trimmed V and J ends, which lost 5 bases and 4 bases, there was a span of 17 bases. Germline V gene sequence: CDR1 MGHRA, CDR2 YSYEKL. CDR3 length equals 15 residues.

In its sample, this clonotype was seen many times. J is TRBJ2-2 and V is TRBV20-1; D unresolved. V lost 1 base, J lost 1 base, and 7 bases lay in between. Germline V CDR1 and CDR2: DFQATT, SNEGSKA (reference sequence). CDR3 size: 14 residues. The chain's CDR3 is CSARASENTGELFF. The CDR3 DNA follows: TGCAGTGCTAGAGCATCGGAGAACACCGGGGAGCTGTTTTTT.

This clonotype has ten or more counts. The V and J genes are TRBV28 and TRBJ1-6; D perhaps matches TRBD1 (5 bases). The germline CDR1 and CDR2 sequences are MDHEN and SYDVKM. CDR3 size: 13 residues. V was pared by 6 bases and J by 13 bases, with 16 bases between. The CDR3 here is CASSFRGSGPLHF. In nucleotides, the CDR3 is TGTGCCAGCAGCTTTAGAGGATCAGGGCCCCTCCACTTT.

V is TRBV27 and J is TRBJ1-1; 11 bases fit TRBD1. This CDR3 has 16 amino acids. Per germline, CDR1 MNHEY and CDR2 SMNVEV (reference sequence). J lost 1 base, V lost 5 bases, and 6 bases had no gene match. The CDR3 DNA reads as TGTGCCAGCAGTCACTGGACAGGGGGCAAGAACACTGAAGCTTTCTTT. Residues: CASSHWTGGKNTEAFF.

J is TRBJ2-7 and V is TRBV5-1; TRBD1 aligns across 8 bases. The ends lost 0 bases at V and 3 bases at J; junction bases unmatched: 8. Germline V CDR1 and CDR2: SGHRS, YFSETQ. This CDR3 has 16 amino acids. The CDR3 DNA is TGCGCCAGCAGCTTGGTCGGGGCAGGGGGCTACTACGAGCAGTACTTC. Its translation: CASSLVGAGGYYEQYF.